This T cell receptor (beta chain) comes out of a study of cytomegalovirus exposure and HLA in healthy donors. Study-wide background: Out of 398 genotyped donors, about 76% belonged to the Caucasian-associated ancestry cluster.

Comments on this clone: Its antigen remains unknown.

PCR was performed using 60 Vbeta and 13 Jbeta primers. Only in-frame clones appear in the TCRdb table, and some are missing; sequencing was by immunoSEQ multiplex PCR. The sample yields over 85,000 clones, 76% seen once. Regarding the study as a whole: In a later analysis, at a false discovery rate of 0.05, roughly 17,000 TCR beta sequences matched HLA alleles. Clonal expansion, a later analysis showed, was greater in HLA-associated TCR beta chains than in equally common others. Later analysis placed DRB1 highest and HLA-C lowest in TCR association rates, which differed by HLA locus.

Germline-derived CDR1 and CDR2 are SGHNT and YENEEA. V lost 4 bases, J lost 0 bases, and 11 bases lay in between. The CDR3 has 15 residues. The TCR comes from a man aged 30 to 39 in good health and CMV-seropositive. What was sequenced was PBMCs. The chain is built from TRBV11-3 and TRBJ2-3; D might be TRBD1 (6 bases). The CDR3 spells CASSSGHGSTDTQYF. CDR3 DNA sequence: TGTGCCAGCAGCTCGGGACACGGCAGCACAGATACGCAGTATTTT.